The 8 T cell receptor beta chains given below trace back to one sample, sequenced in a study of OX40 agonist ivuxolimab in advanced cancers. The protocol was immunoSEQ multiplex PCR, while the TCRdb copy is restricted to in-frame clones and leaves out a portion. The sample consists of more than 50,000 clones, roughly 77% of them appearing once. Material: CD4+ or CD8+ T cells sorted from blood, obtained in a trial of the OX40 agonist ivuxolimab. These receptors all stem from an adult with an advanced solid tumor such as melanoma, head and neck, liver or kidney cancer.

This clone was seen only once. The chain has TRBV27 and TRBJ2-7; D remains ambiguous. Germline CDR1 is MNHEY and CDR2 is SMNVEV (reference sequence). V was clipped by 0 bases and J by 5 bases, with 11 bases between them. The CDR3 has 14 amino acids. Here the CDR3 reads CASSLSRLSHEQYF. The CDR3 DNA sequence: TGTGCCAGCAGTTTATCGAGGTTATCCCACGAGCAGTACTTC.

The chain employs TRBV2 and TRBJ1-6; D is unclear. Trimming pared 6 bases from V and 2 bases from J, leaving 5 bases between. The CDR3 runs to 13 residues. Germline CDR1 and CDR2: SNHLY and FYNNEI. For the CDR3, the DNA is TGTGCCAGCAGGGCGGCCTATAATTCACCCCTCCACTTT. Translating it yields CASRAAYNSPLHF.

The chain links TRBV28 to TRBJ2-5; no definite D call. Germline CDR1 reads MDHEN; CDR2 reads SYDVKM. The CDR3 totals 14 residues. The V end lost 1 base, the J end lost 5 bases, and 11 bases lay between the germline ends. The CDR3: CASSLSPGSETQYF. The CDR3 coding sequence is TGTGCCAGCAGTTTATCCCCCGGATCGGAGACCCAGTACTTC.

CDR3 region: CASSLGRDTRQETQYF. In DNA, the CDR3 is TGTGCCAGCAGCTTAGGTCGGGACACGAGACAAGAGACCCAGTACTTC. This sequence joins TRBV7-8 and TRBJ2-5; tentatively, D is TRBD1 (6 bases). Trimming stripped 1 base from V and 2 bases from J, with 14 bases between. From germline, CDR1 is SGHVS and CDR2 FQNEAQ. This CDR3 contains 16 residues.

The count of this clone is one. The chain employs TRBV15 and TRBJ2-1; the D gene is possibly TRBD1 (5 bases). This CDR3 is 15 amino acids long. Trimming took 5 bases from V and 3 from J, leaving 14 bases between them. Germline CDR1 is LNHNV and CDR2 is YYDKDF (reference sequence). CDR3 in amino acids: CATSGTSTDYNEQFF. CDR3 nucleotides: TGTGCCACCAGCGGAACATCGACAGACTACAATGAGCAGTTCTTC.

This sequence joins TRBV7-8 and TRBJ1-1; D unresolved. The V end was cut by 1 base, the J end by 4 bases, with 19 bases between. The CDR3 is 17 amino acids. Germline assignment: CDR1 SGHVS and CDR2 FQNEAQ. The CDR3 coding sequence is TGTGCCAGCAGCTTAGATCGCGTCTGGGTCTTGCCCACTGAAGCTTTCTTT. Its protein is CASSLDRVWVLPTEAFF.

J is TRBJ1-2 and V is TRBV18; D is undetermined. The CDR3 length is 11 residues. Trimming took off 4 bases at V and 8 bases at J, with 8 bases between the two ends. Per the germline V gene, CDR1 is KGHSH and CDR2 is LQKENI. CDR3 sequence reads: CASSLGGGYTF. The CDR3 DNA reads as TGTGCCAGCTCACTCGGCGGAGGCTACACCTTC.

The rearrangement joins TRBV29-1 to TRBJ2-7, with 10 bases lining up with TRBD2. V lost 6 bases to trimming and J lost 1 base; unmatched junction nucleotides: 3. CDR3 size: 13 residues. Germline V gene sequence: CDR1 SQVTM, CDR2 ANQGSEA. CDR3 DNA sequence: TGCAGCGTCGTAGCGGGGGGATCCTACGAGCAGTACTTC. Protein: CSVVAGGSYEQYF.